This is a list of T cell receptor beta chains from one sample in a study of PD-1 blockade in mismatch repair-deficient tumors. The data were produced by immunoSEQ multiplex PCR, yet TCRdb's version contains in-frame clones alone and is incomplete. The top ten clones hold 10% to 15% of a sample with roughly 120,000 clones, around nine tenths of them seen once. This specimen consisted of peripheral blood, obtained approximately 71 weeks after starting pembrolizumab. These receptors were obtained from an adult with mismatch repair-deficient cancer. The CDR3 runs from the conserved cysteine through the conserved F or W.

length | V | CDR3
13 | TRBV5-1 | CASSLTGRTEAFF
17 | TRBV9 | CASSPDRGGETYNEQFF
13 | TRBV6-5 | CASSYSDGETQYF
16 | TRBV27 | CASSLAGLGSFRELFF
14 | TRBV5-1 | CASSLERLDNEQFF
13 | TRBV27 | CASRGLDTDTQYF
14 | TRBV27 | CASSFGQGVTEAFF
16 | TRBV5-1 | CASSYVAGGNTGELFF
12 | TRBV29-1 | CSVGEGSDTQYF
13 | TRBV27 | CASSSQDDQPQHF
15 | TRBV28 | CASRRPGDLNTEAFF
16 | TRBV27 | CASSFLRGRTAYEQYF
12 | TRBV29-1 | CSAETDYYEQYF
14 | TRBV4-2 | CASSPAGVDNEQFF